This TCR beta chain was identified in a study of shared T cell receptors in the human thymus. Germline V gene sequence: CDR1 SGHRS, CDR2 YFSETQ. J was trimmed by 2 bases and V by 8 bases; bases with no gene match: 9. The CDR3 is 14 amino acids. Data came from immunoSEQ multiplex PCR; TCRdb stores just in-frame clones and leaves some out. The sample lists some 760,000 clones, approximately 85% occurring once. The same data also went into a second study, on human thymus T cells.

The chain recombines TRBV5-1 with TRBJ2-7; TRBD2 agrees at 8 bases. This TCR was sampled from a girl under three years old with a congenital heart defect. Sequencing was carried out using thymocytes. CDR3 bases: TGCGCCAGTACGGGGGGGAGCCTTGCCTACGAGCAGTACTTC. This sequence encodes CASTGGSLAYEQYF. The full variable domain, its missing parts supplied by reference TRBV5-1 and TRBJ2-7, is KAGVTQTPRYLIKTRGQQVTLSCSPISGHRSVSWYQQTPGQGLQFLFEYFSETQRNKGNFPGRFSGRQFSNSRSEMNVSTLELGDSALYLCASTGGSLAYEQYFGPGTRLTVT.